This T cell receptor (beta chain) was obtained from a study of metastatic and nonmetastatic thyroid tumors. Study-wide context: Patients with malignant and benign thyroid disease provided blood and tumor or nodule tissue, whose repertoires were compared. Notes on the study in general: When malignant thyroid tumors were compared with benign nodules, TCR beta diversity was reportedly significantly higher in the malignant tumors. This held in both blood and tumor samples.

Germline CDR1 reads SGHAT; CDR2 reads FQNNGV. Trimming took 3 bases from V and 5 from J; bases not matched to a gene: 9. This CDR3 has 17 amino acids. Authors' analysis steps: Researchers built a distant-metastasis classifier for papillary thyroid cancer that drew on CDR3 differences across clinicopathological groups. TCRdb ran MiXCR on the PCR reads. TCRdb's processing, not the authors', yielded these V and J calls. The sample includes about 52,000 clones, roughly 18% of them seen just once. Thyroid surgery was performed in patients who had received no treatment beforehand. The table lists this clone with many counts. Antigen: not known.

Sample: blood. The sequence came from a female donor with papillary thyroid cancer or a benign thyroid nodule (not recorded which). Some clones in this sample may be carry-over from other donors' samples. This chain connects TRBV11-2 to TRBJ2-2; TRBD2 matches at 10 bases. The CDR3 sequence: CASSFGLAVQGTGELFF. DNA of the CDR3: TGTGCCAGCAGCTTCGGACTAGCGGTTCAAGGGACCGGGGAGCTGTTTTTT.